Shown below are 2 T cell receptor beta chains from a single sample sequenced in a study of PD-L1 blockade in urothelial cancer. The data were produced by immunoSEQ multiplex PCR, yet TCRdb's version contains in-frame clones alone and is incomplete. In the table there are tens of thousands of clones, more than 35% of which are singletons. Material: tumor tissue, obtained before atezolizumab (anti-PD-L1) treatment. These receptors came from a man aged 60-69 years with urothelial cancer.

The rearrangement joins TRBV29-1 to TRBJ2-3, with 8 bases identical to TRBD2. Trimming at V came to 1 base and at J to 2 bases, leaving 8 bases not matched to a gene. Germline V gives CDR1 SQVTM, CDR2 ANQGSEA. The CDR3 contains 16 residues. CDR3 coding DNA: TGCAGCGTTGAAGGGGTTGCGGGGGGTTCCACAGATACGCAGTATTTT. Amino acids: CSVEGVAGGSTDTQYF.

This clone has just a few counts. The chain is built from TRBV6-1 and TRBJ2-1; the D gene is possibly TRBD2 (6 bases). CDR1 is MNHNS and CDR2 is SASEGT in the germline V gene. This CDR3 has 15 amino acids. V was trimmed by 0 bases and J by 0 bases, leaving 6 bases between them. The CDR3 region is CASSEAGGSYNEQFF. In DNA, the CDR3 is TGTGCCAGCAGTGAAGCGGGAGGCTCCTACAATGAGCAGTTCTTC.